Detailed here is one T cell receptor beta chain. The source of the sample is a study of blood T cell repertoires in COVID-19. For the study at large: Both acute and convalescent COVID-19 samples were obtained from the United States, Italy and Spain. PBMCs, B-cell-depleted T cells, or T cells provided the cDNA or gDNA that made up the material.

The CDR3 length is 21 residues. The trim removed 4 bases at V and 2 bases at J, leaving 15 bases unmatched. Germline loops: CDR1 SGHTA, CDR2 FQGTGA. In the study's own analysis: Quantification of nucleated cells was approximated via reference gene primer amplification. TCRdb keeps only in-frame clones here, not all; method: immunoSEQ multiplex PCR. That table gives V, J and clone size, and the DNA gave D and trimming. Of about 59,000 clones listed, 75% to 95% were seen once; the top ten hold approximately 16%. The sequencing sample was made of peripheral blood. The clonotype was recovered from a man aged 80 or over with acute or convalescent COVID-19. The chain recombines TRBV7-3 with TRBJ2-6, with TRBD1 matching 12 bases. The CDR3 protein is CASSSKIPGQGARAGANVLTF. The CDR3 DNA reads TGTGCCAGCAGCTCCAAAATTCCGGGACAGGGGGCGCGAGCTGGGGCCAACGTCCTGACTTTC.